Below, 3 T cell receptor beta chains from the same sample are listed, as sequenced in a study of blood T cell repertoires in COVID-19. Method: immunoSEQ multiplex PCR; TCRdb's copy keeps in-frame clones and lacks some. Here the sample spans about 60,000 clones, roughly 80% being singletons. The material sequenced was peripheral blood. These receptors came from a human donor in a cohort sampled during active COVID-19.

V is TRBV12-3 or TRBV12-4 and J is TRBJ1-1, with a tentative D call TRBD1 (6 bases). Trimming stripped 6 bases from V and 3 bases from J, with 11 bases between. The CDR3 totals 13 residues. Here the CDR3 DNA reads TGTGCCAGCAGACACCAGGGGCACACTGAAGCTTTCTTT. Its translation: CASRHQGHTEAFF.

This clone is a singleton in its sample. This chain uses TRBV30 with TRBJ1-1, with 7 bases identical to TRBD1. The CDR3 totals 14 residues. Germline trimming cut 0 bases from V and 4 bases from J; bases unmatched to any gene: 5. Germline CDR1 reads GTSNPN; CDR2 reads SVGIG (reference sequence). The DNA for the CDR3 is TGTGCCTGGAGTGTCGCAGGGGGGTTCACTGAAGCTTTCTTT. Translating it yields CAWSVAGGFTEAFF.

Concerning this clone itself: An end of the junction does not agree with germline; a read error may underlie this. V usage is TRBV19 and J usage is TRBJ1-1, with 10 bases that match TRBD1. CDR1 is LNHDA and CDR2 is SQIVND in the germline V gene (reference sequence). The CDR3 length is 15 residues. CDR3: CASSIEGQGNPEAFF. CDR3 in DNA: TGTGCCAGTAGTATAGAGGGACAGGGGAACCCTGAAGCTTTCTTT.